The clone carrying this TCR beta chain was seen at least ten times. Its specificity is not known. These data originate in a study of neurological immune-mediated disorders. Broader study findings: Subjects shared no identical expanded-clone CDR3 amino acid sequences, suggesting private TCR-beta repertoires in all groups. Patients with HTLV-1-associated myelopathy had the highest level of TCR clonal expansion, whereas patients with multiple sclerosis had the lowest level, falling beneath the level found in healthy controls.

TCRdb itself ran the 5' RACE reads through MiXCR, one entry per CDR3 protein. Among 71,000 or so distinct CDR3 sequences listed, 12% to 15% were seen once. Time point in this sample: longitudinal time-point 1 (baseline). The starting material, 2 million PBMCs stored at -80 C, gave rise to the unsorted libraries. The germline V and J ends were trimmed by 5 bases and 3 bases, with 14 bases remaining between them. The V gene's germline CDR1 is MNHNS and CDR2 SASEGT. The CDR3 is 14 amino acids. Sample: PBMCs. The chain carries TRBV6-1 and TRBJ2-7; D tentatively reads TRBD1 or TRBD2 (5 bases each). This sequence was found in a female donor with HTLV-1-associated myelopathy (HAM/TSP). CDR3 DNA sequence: TGTGCCAGCAGTCCCCGTGGGACCGTCTACGAGCAGTACTTC. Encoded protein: CASSPRGTVYEQYF.